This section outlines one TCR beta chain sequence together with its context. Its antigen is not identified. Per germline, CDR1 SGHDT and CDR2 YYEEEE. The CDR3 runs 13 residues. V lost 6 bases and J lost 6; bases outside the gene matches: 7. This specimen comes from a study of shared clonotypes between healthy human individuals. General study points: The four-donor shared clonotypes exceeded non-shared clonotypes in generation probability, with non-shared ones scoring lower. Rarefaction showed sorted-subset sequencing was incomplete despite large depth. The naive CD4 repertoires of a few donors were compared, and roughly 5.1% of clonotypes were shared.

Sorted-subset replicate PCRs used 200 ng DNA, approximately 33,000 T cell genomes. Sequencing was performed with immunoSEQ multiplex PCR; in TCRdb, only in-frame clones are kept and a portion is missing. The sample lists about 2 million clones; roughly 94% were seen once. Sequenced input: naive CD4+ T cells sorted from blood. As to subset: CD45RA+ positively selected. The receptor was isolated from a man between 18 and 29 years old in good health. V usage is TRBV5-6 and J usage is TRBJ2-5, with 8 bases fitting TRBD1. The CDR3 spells CASTTRQGKTQYF. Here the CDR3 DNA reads TGTGCCAGCACCACTCGACAGGGGAAGACCCAGTACTTC.